The sequence of this T cell receptor beta chain was determined in a study of Graves' ophthalmopathy and Graves' hyperthyroidism (dated by TCRdb to 2016 to 2019). Regarding the research as a whole: Stable hyperthyroidism was defined as no progression to ophthalmopathy within 18 months of follow-up. Following sample collection, hyperthyroidism patients were given methimazole at a starting dose of 30 mg daily, and ophthalmopathy patients were given high-dose intravenous methylprednisolone. To explore V-J signatures that distinguish ophthalmopathy from hyperthyroidism, a discovery set of around 100 patients was enrolled, made up of roughly 41 with ophthalmopathy and roughly 57 with stable hyperthyroidism. In more than five hyperthyroidism patients, T-cell repertoires of thyroid tissue and blood were compared. An independent validation cohort comprised 18 hyperthyroidism patients and 15 to 17 patients who later progressed from hyperthyroidism to ophthalmopathy. In total, 135 blood samples were TCR-sequenced: approximately 40 ophthalmopathy, approximately 75 hyperthyroidism and approximately 17 hyperthyroidism-to-ophthalmopathy patients. The study used signatures of the TCR beta repertoire to tell Graves' ophthalmopathy apart from Graves' hyperthyroidism and to predict which patients would progress to ophthalmopathy. The paper's findings and limits, for the study overall: In validation, the model predicted ophthalmopathy progression with about 64% sensitivity and about 73% specificity; 12 predicted patients were CT-confirmed with GO in a median of around 6.5 months. Sample size was not statistically predetermined, and group allocation was not concealed from the investigators. In cross-validation, the 13-signature model distinguished ophthalmopathy from stable hyperthyroidism with approximately 90% sensitivity and over 81% specificity, while in the test set the corresponding values were around 79% and 71%. Most expanded thyroid clonotypes with frequency above 0.001 were also detected in blood, suggesting blood repertoires may reflect the thyroid immune response.

In regard to this clonotype: What this receptor recognizes is not known. No qualities accompany the bases; no much larger clone lies one base away.

For repertoire sequencing, TCR beta CDR3 regions were amplified from RNA transcripts. The first round of RT-PCR was done with HTBI primers and the Qiagen OneStep RT-PCR kit, and was followed by a second round of multiplex PCR, then size selection and purification. Libraries were sequenced paired-end with 100 bp reads on an Illumina HiSeq2000. As for the original processing: Reads were processed with SOAPnuke, discarding reads with adapters, uncalled bases, mean Phred below 15, or no exact constant-primer or identifier match. High-quality paired reads were merged with COPE v1.2.5. Each unique nucleotide sequence was defined as a clonotype, and clonotypes were aligned to IMGT TRB V, D and J references with MiTCR v1.1. The analysis was limited to V-J combinations with a frequency above 0.0001, which together covered roughly 99% of the repertoires. A TCR clonal expansion and chaos score per V-J combination was defined as the ratio of F50 clonal expansion to chaos observed in the TCRdist matrix. Welch's t-statistics and random forest were used to reduce features to about a dozen V-J combinations, which were fed into a naive Bayes classifier. Thyroid-blood repertoire similarity was quantified with the Morisita-Horn index. The raw public reads went through TCRdb reprocessing: fastp at Q25, MiXCR clone calling, in-frame beta chains kept. Each CDR3 protein appears once, grouped with its most common genes and DNA. The V and J calls and clone size are TCRdb's, not the authors'. In all, the sample holds around 590,000 distinct CDR3 sequences, and less than 45% of those were seen once. In total, the top ten clones hold 4% to 5% of the sample.

Hyperthyroidism patients were newly diagnosed, were aged 18 to 65 years, and had a disease duration under 2 months. Patients with other autoimmune diseases, uncontrolled infections, pregnancy or lactation were excluded. Clinical symptoms, serum thyroxine, TRAb, thyroid ultrasound and orbital computed tomography formed the basis of the diagnosis. Total RNA was extracted with Trizol reagent and quality-checked on an Agilent 2100 Bioanalyzer. Sequencing was done on a sample of peripheral blood or thyroid tissue (not recorded which). This TCR was sampled from an adult man with Graves' hyperthyroidism.

The CDR3 protein is CASSVRRGAYNETQYF. The nucleotide sequence reads as follows: TGTGCCAGCAGTGTAAGGCGGGGAGCGTACAATGAGACCCAGTACTTC. Recombination linked TRBV2 to TRBJ2-5; 6 matching bases give a weak D call of TRBD2. The V and J ends are trimmed by 4 bases and 5 bases, leaving 20 bases between them. Sequences SNHLY (CDR1) and FYNNEI (CDR2) are obtained from the germline V gene. The CDR3 runs 16 amino acids, cysteine and phenylalanine included. Only CDR3 DNA remains: 48 bases, in frame from the first base.